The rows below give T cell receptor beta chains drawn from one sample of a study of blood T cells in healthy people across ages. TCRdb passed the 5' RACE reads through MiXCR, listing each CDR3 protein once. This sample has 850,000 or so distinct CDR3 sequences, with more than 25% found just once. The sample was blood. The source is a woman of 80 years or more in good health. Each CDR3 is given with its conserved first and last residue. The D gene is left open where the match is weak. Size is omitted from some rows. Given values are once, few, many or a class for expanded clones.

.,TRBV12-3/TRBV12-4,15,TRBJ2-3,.,TGTGCCAGCAGTTTGGGGGGTCGGAGCACAGATGCGCAGTATTTT,CASSLGGRSTDAQYF
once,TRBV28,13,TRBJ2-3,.,TGTGCCAGCAGCCCCCGGAGGGTAGATACGCAGTATTTT,CASSPRRVDTQYF
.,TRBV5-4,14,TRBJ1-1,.,TGTGCCAGCTTGGCCGGGAGGGGAAACACTGAAGCTTTCTTT,CASLAGRGNTEAFF
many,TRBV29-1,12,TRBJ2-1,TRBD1,TGCAGCGTTTACAGGGGTGACAATGAGCAGTTCTTC,CSVYRGDNEQFF
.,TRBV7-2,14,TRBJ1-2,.,TGTGCCAGCAGCTTCAGGGACAATAACTATGGCTACACCTTC,CASSFRDNNYGYTF
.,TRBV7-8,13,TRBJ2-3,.,TGTGCCAGCAGCTCAATCTCCACAGATACGCAGTATTTT,CASSSISTDTQYF
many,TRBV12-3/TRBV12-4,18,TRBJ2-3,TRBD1,TGTGCCAGCACCAAGCCGTTGGGGACAGGGGATGGCACAGATACGCAGTATTTT,CASTKPLGTGDGTDTQYF
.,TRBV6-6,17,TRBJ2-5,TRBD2,TGTGCCAGCAGTTCCGCTCCTAGCGGGGGCACCCAAGAGACCCAGTACTTC,CASSSAPSGGTQETQYF
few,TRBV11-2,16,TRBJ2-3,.,TGTGCCAGCAGCTTACAGGGTCTTGGAGGCACAGATACGCAGTATTTT,CASSLQGLGGTDTQYF
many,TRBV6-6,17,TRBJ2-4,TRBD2,TGTGCCAGCAGTTCCCAGCGGGGGGGCGGAACCAAAAACATTCAGTACTTC,CASSSQRGGGTKNIQYF
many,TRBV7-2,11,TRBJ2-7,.,TGTGCCAGCAGCGACGGGGGCGAGCAGTACTTC,CASSDGGEQYF
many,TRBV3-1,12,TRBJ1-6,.,TGTGCCAGCAGCCAAGAGGGGTCACCCCTCCACTTT,CASSQEGSPLHF
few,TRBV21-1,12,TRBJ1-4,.,TGTGCCAGCAGCAAAGCTGGGGAAAAACTGTTTTTT,CASSKAGEKLFF
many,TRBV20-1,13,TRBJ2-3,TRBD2,TGCAGTGCTTATAGCGGGGGCACAGATACGCAGTATTTT,CSAYSGGTDTQYF
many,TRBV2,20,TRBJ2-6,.,TGTGCCAGCACACGGGCGGGCAGGGCTTTGGAGGCCTCTGGGGCCAACGTCCTGACTTTC,CASTRAGRALEASGANVLTF
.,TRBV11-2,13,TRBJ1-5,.,TGTGCCAGCAGCTTAGATATCCGTCAGCCCCAGCATTTT,CASSLDIRQPQHF
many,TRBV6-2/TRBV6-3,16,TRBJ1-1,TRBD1,TGTGCCAGCAGTTACAGGCCGGGACAGCTCAACGTCGAAGCTTTCTTT,CASSYRPGQLNVEAFF
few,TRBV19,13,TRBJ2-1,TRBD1,TGTGCCAGTAGTATGGGACAGGGGAATGAGCAGTTCTTC,CASSMGQGNEQFF
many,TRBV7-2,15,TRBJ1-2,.,TGTGCCAGCAGCTTAGTTACAGCTATTAACTATGGCTACACCTTC,CASSLVTAINYGYTF
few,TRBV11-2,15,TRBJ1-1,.,TGTGCCAGCAGCTTATTTGGGAACCTGAACACTGAAGCTTTCTTT,CASSLFGNLNTEAFF
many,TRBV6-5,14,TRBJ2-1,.,TGTGCCAGCAGAGGGGGGAGCTCCTACAATGAGCAGTTCTTC,CASRGGSSYNEQFF
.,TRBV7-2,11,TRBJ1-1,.,TGTGCCAGTCAGGTAAACACTGAAGCTTTCTTT,CASQVNTEAFF
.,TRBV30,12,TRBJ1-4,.,TGTGCCTGGAGTGTAATTGGTGAAAAACTGTTTTTT,CAWSVIGEKLFF